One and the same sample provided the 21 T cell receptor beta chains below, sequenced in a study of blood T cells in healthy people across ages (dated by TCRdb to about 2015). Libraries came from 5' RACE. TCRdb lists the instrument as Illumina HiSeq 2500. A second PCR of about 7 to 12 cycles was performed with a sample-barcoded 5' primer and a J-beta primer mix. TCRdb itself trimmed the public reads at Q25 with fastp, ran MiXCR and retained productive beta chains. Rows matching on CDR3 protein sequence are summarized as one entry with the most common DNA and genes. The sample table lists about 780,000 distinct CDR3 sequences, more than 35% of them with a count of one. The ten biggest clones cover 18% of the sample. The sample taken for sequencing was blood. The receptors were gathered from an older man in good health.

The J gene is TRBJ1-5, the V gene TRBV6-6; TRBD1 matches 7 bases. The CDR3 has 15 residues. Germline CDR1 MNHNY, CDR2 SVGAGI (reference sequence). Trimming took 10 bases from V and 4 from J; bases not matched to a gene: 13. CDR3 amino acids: CANTHSTGANQPQHF. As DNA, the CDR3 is TGTGCCAACACTCACTCCACAGGGGCTAATCAGCCCCAGCATTTT.

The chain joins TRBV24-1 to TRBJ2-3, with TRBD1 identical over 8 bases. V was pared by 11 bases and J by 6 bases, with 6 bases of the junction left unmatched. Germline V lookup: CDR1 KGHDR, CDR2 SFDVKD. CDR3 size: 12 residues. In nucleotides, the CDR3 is TGTGCCATACAGGGGGAATTGGATACGCAGTATTTT. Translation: CAIQGELDTQYF.

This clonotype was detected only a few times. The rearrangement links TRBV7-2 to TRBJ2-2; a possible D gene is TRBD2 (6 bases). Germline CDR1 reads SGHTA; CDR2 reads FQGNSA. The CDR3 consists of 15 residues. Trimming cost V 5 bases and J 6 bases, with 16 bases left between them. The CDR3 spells CASSERLGGSGELFF. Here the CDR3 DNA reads TGTGCCAGCAGCGAAAGGCTCGGGGGATCCGGGGAGCTGTTTTTT.

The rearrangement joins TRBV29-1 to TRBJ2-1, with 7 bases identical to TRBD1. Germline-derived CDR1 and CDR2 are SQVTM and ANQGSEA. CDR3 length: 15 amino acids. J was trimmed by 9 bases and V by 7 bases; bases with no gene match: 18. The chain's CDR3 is CSGRPAGQVGAEQFF. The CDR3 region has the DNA TGCAGCGGCAGACCTGCAGGACAGGTAGGGGCTGAGCAGTTCTTC.

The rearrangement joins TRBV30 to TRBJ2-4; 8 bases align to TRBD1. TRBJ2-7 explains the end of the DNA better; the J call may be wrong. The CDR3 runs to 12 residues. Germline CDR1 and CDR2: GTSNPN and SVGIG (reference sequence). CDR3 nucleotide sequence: TGTGCCAGCCACAGGGGGGCCTACGAGCAGTACTTC. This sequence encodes CASHRGAYEQYF.

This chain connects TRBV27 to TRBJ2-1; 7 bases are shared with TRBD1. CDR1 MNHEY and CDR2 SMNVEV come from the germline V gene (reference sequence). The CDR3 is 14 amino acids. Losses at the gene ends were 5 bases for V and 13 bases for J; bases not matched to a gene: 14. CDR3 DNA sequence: TGTGCCAGCAGTAACCGGGACAGAAAAGAGACCCAGTTCTTC. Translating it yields CASSNRDRKETQFF.

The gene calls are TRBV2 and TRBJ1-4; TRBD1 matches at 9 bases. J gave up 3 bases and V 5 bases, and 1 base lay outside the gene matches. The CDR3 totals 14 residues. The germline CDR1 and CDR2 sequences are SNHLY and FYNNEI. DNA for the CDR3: TGTGCCAGCAGTCGGGACAGGGCTAATGAAAAACTGTTTTTT. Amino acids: CASSRDRANEKLFF.

CDR3 nucleotide sequence: TGTGCCATCAGTGAGAGGAATAGGTTGCAAAGTCGTACAGATACGCAGTATTTT. Translation: CAISERNRLQSRTDTQYF. This rearrangement joins TRBV10-3 to TRBJ2-3; D not resolved. V lost 2 bases and J lost 3, with 21 bases in between. The CDR3 covers 18 residues. CDR1 and CDR2 (germline): ENHRY, SYGVKD.

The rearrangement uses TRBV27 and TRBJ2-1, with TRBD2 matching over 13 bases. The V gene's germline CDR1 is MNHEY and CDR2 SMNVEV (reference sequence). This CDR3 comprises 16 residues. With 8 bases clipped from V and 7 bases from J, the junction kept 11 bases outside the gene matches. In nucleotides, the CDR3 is TGTGCCAGCGGGGGACTAGCGGGGCCCCCGAGGAATGAGCAGTTCTTC. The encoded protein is CASGGLAGPPRNEQFF.

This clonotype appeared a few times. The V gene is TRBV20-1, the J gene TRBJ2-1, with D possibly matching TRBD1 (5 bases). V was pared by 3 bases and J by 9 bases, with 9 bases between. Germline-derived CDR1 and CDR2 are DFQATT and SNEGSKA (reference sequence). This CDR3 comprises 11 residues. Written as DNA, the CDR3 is TGCAGTGCTAGTCGTACAGGTGAGCAGTTCTTC. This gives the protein CSASRTGEQFF.

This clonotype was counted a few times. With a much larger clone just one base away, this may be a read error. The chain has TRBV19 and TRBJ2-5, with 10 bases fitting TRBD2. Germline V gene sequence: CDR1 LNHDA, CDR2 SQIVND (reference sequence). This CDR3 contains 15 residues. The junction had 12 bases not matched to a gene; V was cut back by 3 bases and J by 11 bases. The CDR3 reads CASSIASGSGNEQYF. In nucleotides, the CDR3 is TGTGCCAGTAGTATTGCTAGCGGGAGTGGCAATGAGCAGTACTTC.

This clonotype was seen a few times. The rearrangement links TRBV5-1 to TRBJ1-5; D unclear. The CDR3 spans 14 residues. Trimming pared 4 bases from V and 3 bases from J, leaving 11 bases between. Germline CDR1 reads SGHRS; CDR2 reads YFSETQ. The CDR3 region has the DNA TGCGCCAGCAGCCTGGTCGGACTCAATCAGCCCCAGCATTTT. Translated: CASSLVGLNQPQHF.

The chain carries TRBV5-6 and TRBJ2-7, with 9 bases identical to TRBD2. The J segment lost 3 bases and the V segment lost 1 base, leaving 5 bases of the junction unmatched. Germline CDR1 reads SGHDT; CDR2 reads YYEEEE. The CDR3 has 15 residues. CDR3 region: CASSLISGSFYEQYF. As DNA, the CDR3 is TGTGCCAGCAGCTTGATTAGCGGGAGTTTCTACGAGCAGTACTTC.

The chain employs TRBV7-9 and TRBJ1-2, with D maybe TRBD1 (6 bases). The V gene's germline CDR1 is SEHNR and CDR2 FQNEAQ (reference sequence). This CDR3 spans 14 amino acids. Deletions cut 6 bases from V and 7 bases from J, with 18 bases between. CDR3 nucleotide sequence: TGTGCCAGCAGTTATATTACAGGGTTTGCTGGCTACACCTTC. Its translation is CASSYITGFAGYTF.

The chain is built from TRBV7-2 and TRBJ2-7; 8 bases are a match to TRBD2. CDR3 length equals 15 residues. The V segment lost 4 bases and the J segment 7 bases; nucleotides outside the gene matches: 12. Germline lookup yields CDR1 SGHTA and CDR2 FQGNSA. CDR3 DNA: TGTGCCAGCAGCTGGAGCGGGAGAAACGGGAATGAGCAGTACTTC. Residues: CASSWSGRNGNEQYF.

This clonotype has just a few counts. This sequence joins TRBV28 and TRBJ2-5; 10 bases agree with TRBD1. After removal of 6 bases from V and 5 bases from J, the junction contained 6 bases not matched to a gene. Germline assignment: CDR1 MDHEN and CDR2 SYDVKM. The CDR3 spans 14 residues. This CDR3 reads CASSFDRGRETQYF. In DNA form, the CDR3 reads TGTGCCAGCAGCTTCGACAGGGGGCGGGAGACCCAGTACTTC.

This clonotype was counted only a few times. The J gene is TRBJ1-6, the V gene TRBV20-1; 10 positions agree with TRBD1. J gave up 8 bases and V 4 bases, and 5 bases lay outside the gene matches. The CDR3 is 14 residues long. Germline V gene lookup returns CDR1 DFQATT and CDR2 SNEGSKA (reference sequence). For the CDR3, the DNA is TGCAGTGCTAAGCCCGGGACAGGGGATTCACCCCTCCACTTT. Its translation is CSAKPGTGDSPLHF.

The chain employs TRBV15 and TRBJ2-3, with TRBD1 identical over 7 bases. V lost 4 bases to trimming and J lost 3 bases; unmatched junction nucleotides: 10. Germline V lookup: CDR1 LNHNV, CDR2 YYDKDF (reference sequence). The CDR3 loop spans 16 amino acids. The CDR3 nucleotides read TGTGCCACCAGCACCCGACAGGGTGTGGGGACAGATACGCAGTATTTT. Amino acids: CATSTRQGVGTDTQYF.

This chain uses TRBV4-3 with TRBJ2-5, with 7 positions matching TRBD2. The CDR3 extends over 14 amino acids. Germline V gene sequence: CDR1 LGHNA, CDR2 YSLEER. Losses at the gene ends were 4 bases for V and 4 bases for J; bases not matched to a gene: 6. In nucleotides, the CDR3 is TGCGCCAGCAGCCCAGGGAGGGACCGAGAGACCCAGTACTTC. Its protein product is CASSPGRDRETQYF.

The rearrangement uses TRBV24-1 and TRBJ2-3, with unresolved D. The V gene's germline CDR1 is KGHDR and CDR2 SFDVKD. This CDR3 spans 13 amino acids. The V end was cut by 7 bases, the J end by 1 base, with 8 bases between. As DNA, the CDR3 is TGTGCCACCAGCCGAACACGCACAGATACGCAGTATTTT. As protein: CATSRTRTDTQYF.

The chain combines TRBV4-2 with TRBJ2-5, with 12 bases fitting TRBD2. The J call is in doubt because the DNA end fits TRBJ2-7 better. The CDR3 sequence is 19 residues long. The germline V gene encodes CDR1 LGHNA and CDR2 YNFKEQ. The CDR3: CASSEEGGLAGGDRSEQYF. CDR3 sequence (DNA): TGTGCCAGCAGTGAAGAGGGGGGCCTAGCGGGAGGGGATCGGAGCGAGCAGTACTTC.